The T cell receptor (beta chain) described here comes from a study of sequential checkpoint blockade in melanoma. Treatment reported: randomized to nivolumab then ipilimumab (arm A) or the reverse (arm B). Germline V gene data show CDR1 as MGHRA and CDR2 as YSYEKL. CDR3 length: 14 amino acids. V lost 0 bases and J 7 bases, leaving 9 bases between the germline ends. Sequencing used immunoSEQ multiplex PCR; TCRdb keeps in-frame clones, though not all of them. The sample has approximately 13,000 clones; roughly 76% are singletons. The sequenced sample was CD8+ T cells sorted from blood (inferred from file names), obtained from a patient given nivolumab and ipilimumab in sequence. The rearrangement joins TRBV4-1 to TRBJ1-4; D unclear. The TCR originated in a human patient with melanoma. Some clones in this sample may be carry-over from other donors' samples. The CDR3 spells CASSQDPGSEKLFF. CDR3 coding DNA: TGCGCCAGCAGCCAAGATCCGGGGAGTGAAAAACTGTTTTTT.